This T cell receptor beta chain was retrieved from a study of OX40 agonist ivuxolimab in advanced cancers. Comments on this clone: The antigen is undetermined.

Here immunoSEQ multiplex PCR was the method, and the copy in TCRdb shows in-frame clones only, minus some. The sample carries more than 95,000 clones, about 91% recorded once. Study conclusions and caveats: Low levels of normalized T-cell clonal expansion also appeared in some nonresponders. On average, CD8+ T cells showed a greater number of expanded clones than CD4+.

The source is an adult with an advanced solid tumor such as melanoma, head and neck, liver or kidney cancer. The sample here was CD4+ or CD8+ T cells sorted from blood, taken in a trial of the OX40 agonist ivuxolimab.

The CDR3 region has the DNA TGTGCCAGCAGCGTCGGAGGACAGGGGCTCACAGATACGCAGTATTTT. Translating gives CASSVGGQGLTDTQYF. The chain employs TRBV5-4 and TRBJ2-3; 9 bases match TRBD1. The germline CDR1 and CDR2 sequences are SGHNT and YYREEE (reference sequence). The V gene end was trimmed by 4 bases and the J gene end by 2 bases; junction bases not matched to a gene: 8. The CDR3 is made up of 16 amino acids.